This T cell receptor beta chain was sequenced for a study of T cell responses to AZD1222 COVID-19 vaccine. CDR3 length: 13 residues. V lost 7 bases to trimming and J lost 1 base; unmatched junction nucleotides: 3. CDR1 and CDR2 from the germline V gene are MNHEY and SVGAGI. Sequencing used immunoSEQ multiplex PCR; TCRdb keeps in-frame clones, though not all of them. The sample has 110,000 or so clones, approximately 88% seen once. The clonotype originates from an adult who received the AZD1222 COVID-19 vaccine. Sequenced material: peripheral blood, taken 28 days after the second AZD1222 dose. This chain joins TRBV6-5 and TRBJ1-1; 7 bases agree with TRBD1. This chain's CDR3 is CASIDRANTEAFF. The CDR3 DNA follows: TGTGCCAGCATCGACAGGGCGAACACTGAAGCTTTCTTT.